These T cell receptor beta chains were read from a single sample in a study of blood T cells in healthy people across ages. One entry per CDR3 protein results from TCRdb running MiXCR on the 5' RACE reads. There are fewer than 2,000,000 distinct CDR3 sequences in the sample; more than 35% occur only once, and 23% lies in the top ten. Sample: blood. These receptors came from a human donor in good health. Both conserved end residues are part of each CDR3. D genes are given only for firm matches. Expanded clones are given a class, and other clones once, few, many or no size at all.

>TRBV3-1|TRBJ1-5|.|once
TGTGCCAGCAGCCAAGTCAGCGGTAGCAATCAGCCCCAGCATTTT
CASSQVSGSNQPQHF
>TRBV6-1|TRBJ1-1|.|.
TGTGCCAGCAGTGAAACCGGGGACGTTACTGAAGCTTTCTTT
CASSETGDVTEAFF
>TRBV28|TRBJ1-5|.|few
TGTGCCAGCAGCGTTTCGCTTAATCAGCCCCAGCATTTT
CASSVSLNQPQHF
>TRBV7-3|TRBJ2-1|TRBD2|few
TGTGTCAGCAGCCAGAGCGGGGGGCAGAATGAGCAGTTCTTC
CVSSQSGGQNEQFF
>TRBV4-1|TRBJ1-5|.|.
TGCGCCAGCAGCCAATCGGGACAACGCAATCAGCCCCAGCATTTT
CASSQSGQRNQPQHF
>TRBV27|TRBJ1-2|TRBD1|.
TGTGCCACCAGACCGACAGGGGGATATGGCTACACCTTC
CATRPTGGYGYTF
>TRBV7-2|TRBJ1-2|.|.
TGTGCCAGCAGCCCCTGGAGTAGATATGGCTACACCTTC
CASSPWSRYGYTF
>TRBV6-1|TRBJ2-2|.|.
TGTGCCAGCAAAAGAGAAGGGGCAACCGGGGAGCTGTTTTTT
CASKREGATGELFF
>TRBV12-3/TRBV12-4|TRBJ2-5|.|many
TGTGCCAGCAGTTTTCGGCCGTACCAAGAGACCCAGTACTTC
CASSFRPYQETQYF
>TRBV28|TRBJ2-7|.|.
TGTGCCAGCAGTGCCTCACAGGAGGCCGTGGAGCAGTACTTC
CASSASQEAVEQYF
>TRBV6-2/TRBV6-3|TRBJ1-2|TRBD1|once
TGTGCCAGCAGTTATTGGGACAGTAACTATGGCGACACCTTC
CASSYWDSNYGDTF
>TRBV7-8|TRBJ2-3|.|.
TGTGCCAGCAGCAGACTTACGACAGCTAGCACAGATACGCAGTATTTT
CASSRLTTASTDTQYF
>TRBV19|TRBJ1-5|.|.
TGTGCCAGTAGTATCCAGAGGAATCAGCCCCAGCATTTT
CASSIQRNQPQHF
>TRBV7-9|TRBJ2-3|TRBD2|.
TGTGCCAGCAGCCAAATTGGGACTAAAGATACGCAGTATTTT
CASSQIGTKDTQYF
>TRBV10-3|TRBJ1-2|.|few
TGTGCCATCAGTGAGTCGAGTCAATCGGTCTTCTATGGCTACACCTTC
CAISESSQSVFYGYTF
>TRBV11-3|TRBJ1-2|.|.
TGTGCCAGCAGCTTCCGACGGAGCGGGGTCTATGGCTACACCTTC
CASSFRRSGVYGYTF
>TRBV6-1|TRBJ1-5|.|.
TGTGCCAGCAGTGATTGGGGGCGCAATCAGCCCCAGCATTTT
CASSDWGRNQPQHF
>TRBV27|TRBJ1-1|.|.
TGTGCCAGCAGTTTATGGGGGGCAGGGACTGAAGCTTTCTTT
CASSLWGAGTEAFF
>TRBV20-1|TRBJ2-1|TRBD2|many
TGCAGTGCTCCTAGACTAGCGGACTCCTACAATGAGCAGTTCTTC
CSAPRLADSYNEQFF